Each of the 28 T cell receptor beta chains below was sequenced from the same sample in a study of cytomegalovirus exposure and HLA in healthy donors. Use of 60 Vbeta and 13 Jbeta primers characterized the PCR. Data came from immunoSEQ multiplex PCR; TCRdb stores just in-frame clones and leaves some out. The sample records about 130,000 clones, around 83% being singletons. Sequenced material: PBMCs. The origin of the receptors is a woman between 25 and 40 years old in good health and CMV-seropositive.

This chain connects TRBV5-5 to TRBJ1-6, with D maybe TRBD1 (5 bases). Germline assignment: CDR1 SGHKS and CDR2 YYEKEE (reference sequence). V lost 2 bases and J lost 9, with 15 bases in between. The CDR3 spans 15 residues. DNA for the CDR3: TGTGCCAGCAGCTTATGGGGGGTAGTTACTTCACCCCTCCACTTT. It codes for CASSLWGVVTSPLHF.

The chain links TRBV14 to TRBJ2-7; D remains ambiguous. V was trimmed by 1 base and J by 1 base, leaving 8 bases between them. CDR1 SGHDN and CDR2 FVKESK come from the germline V gene. CDR3 length: 14 amino acids. CDR3 bases: TGTGCCAGCAGCCAAGTGGTCAGTTCCTACGAGCAGTACTTC. Translated: CASSQVVSSYEQYF.

This rearrangement joins TRBV5-1 to TRBJ2-1; 13 bases line up with TRBD2. J lost 8 bases, V lost 0 bases, and 8 bases had no gene match. CDR3 length: 17 amino acids. The germline CDR1 and CDR2 sequences are SGHRS and YFSETQ. CDR3 coding DNA: TGCGCCAGCAGCTTGGGACTAGCGGGAGGCCGAGGGGATGAGCAGTTCTTC. Protein sequence: CASSLGLAGGRGDEQFF.

The chain couples TRBV5-6 to TRBJ1-2, with a possible D match to TRBD1 (5 bases). Germline values: CDR1 SGHDT, CDR2 YYEEEE. The V and J ends lost 1 base and 4 bases respectively, with 14 bases between them. The CDR3 contains 15 residues. The CDR3 region has the DNA TGTGCCAGCAGCTTGTGGAGGGACTATTCCTATGGCTACACCTTC. Encoded protein: CASSLWRDYSYGYTF.

The gene calls are TRBV7-2 and TRBJ2-5; D perhaps matches TRBD2 (5 bases). The better agreement between TRBJ2-7 and the DNA end casts doubt on the J call. The CDR3 has 15 amino acids. Germline lookup yields CDR1 SGHTA and CDR2 FQGNSA. The CDR3 DNA follows: TGTGCCAGCAGCCCCAGCGGTAAGGCCGCCTACGAGCAGTACTTC. Residues: CASSPSGKAAYEQYF.

This clone was seen only a few times. The chain uses TRBV4-1 and TRBJ2-7; maybe TRBD1 (5 bases). The V end lost 2 bases, the J end lost 4 bases, and 12 bases lay between the germline ends. CDR3 length: 14 residues. CDR1 and CDR2 from the germline V gene are MGHRA and YSYEKL. The CDR3 protein is CASSQWAGWYEQYF. As DNA, the CDR3 is TGCGCCAGCAGCCAATGGGCAGGGTGGTACGAGCAGTACTTC.

The genes are TRBV21-1 and TRBJ1-5; the table calls TRBD1, which could not be checked here. TRBV21-1 has pseudogene status. The CDR3 loop spans 13 amino acids. The CDR3 sequence: CASSPRRNQPQHF. In DNA form, the CDR3 reads TGTGCCAGCAGCCCCCGCAGAAATCAGCCCCAGCATTTT.

The J gene is TRBJ2-1, the V gene TRBV21-1; the tabulated D call, TRBD2, remains unverified against the DNA. TRBV21-1 is designated a pseudogene. The CDR3 extends over 17 amino acids. Here the CDR3 reads CASSFGLAGDLPNEQFF. The CDR3 DNA reads TGTGCCAGCAGTTTCGGACTAGCGGGAGACCTGCCCAATGAGCAGTTCTTC.

The chain couples TRBV5-1 to TRBJ1-4, with 11 bases matching TRBD1. The germline CDR1 and CDR2 sequences are SGHRS and YFSETQ. The CDR3 is made up of 15 amino acids. V shed 6 bases, J shed 7 bases, and the junction held 8 bases outside the gene matches. The CDR3 protein is CASTWTGGAGEKLFF. As DNA, the CDR3 is TGCGCCAGCACCTGGACAGGGGGCGCGGGTGAAAAACTGTTTTTT.

This clone was detected only a few times. The chain carries TRBV28 and TRBJ1-2; 7 bases match TRBD1. The V segment lost 6 bases and the J segment 6 bases; nucleotides outside the gene matches: 4. The CDR3 is 12 amino acids. Germline values: CDR1 MDHEN, CDR2 SYDVKM. CDR3 DNA: TGTGCCAGCAGCCTCGGACAGGATGGCTACACCTTC. It codes for CASSLGQDGYTF.

The chain combines TRBV10-3 with TRBJ2-2; 14 bases fit TRBD2. Germline trimming cut 10 bases from V and 3 bases from J; bases unmatched to any gene: 10. Germline V gene lookup returns CDR1 ENHRY and CDR2 SYGVKD. The CDR3 totals 17 residues. CDR3 coding DNA: TGTGCCAAACCCGGGACTAGCGGGGGTCGGGACACCGGGGAGCTGTTTTTT. Encoded protein: CAKPGTSGGRDTGELFF.

This clone appeared a few times. This chain's CDR3 is CALSGILSTDTQYF. CDR3 bases: TGTGCCCTATCCGGGATCCTTAGTACAGATACGCAGTATTTT. This chain joins TRBV30 and TRBJ2-3; the D gene is possibly TRBD2 (5 bases). Looked up from germline, CDR1 is GTSNPN and CDR2 is SVGIG (reference sequence). The ends were cut back, 8 bases at V and 3 bases at J, with 18 bases in the middle. The CDR3 consists of 14 residues.

This clone was found a few times. This chain links TRBV5-5 with TRBJ2-2, with a possible D match to TRBD2 (6 bases). The V end lost 3 bases, the J end lost 1 base, and 13 bases lay between the germline ends. The CDR3 runs to 16 residues. The V gene's germline CDR1 is SGHKS and CDR2 YYEKEE (reference sequence). The DNA of the CDR3 is TGTGCCAGCAGCTCACGAACGGGAGAGAACACCGGGGAGCTGTTTTTT. Encoded protein: CASSSRTGENTGELFF. Combining the CDR3 with reference TRBV5-5 and TRBJ2-2 gives the whole variable domain DAGVTQSPTHLIKTRGQQVTLRCSPISGHKSVSWYQQVLGQGPQFIFQYYEKEERGRGNFPDRFSARQFPNYSSELNVNALLLGDSALYLCASSSRTGENTGELFFGEGSRLTVL.

The chain carries TRBV7-9 and TRBJ2-5; D is perhaps TRBD2 (5 bases). Germline V gives CDR1 SEHNR, CDR2 FQNEAQ (reference sequence). The CDR3 covers 13 residues. Deletions cut 3 bases from V and 4 bases from J, with 9 bases between. The CDR3 DNA reads TGTGCCAGCAGCTTGTACGAGGGAGAGACCCAGTACTTC. Translation gives CASSLYEGETQYF.

V usage is TRBV25-1 and J usage is TRBJ2-1; 7 bases are a match to TRBD2. The germline V gene encodes CDR1 MGHDK and CDR2 SYGVNS. V trimming: 1 base; J trimming: 1 base; junction bases outside the gene matches: 10. The CDR3 is 18 amino acids. CDR3 DNA sequence: TGTGCCAGCAGTGAATCCCCCGGGAGGCGGGGTTCCTACAATGAGCAGTTCTTC. Translating gives CASSESPGRRGSYNEQFF.

The chain carries TRBV7-3 and TRBJ2-3; 8 bases are a match to TRBD1. This CDR3 comprises 14 residues. The ends lost 4 bases at V and 5 bases at J; junction bases unmatched: 5. Germline lookup yields CDR1 SGHTA and CDR2 FQGTGA. The CDR3 nucleotides are TGTGCCAGCAGCTCCGACAGGGGAGGAGATACGCAGTATTTT. Its protein is CASSSDRGGDTQYF.

The chain is built from TRBV20-1 and TRBJ2-7; 7 bases align to TRBD2. V was pared by 4 bases and J by 7 bases, with 1 base of the junction left unmatched. The germline gives CDR1 DFQATT, CDR2 SNEGSKA (reference sequence). The CDR3 runs 10 residues. CDR3 protein: CSATAGEQYF. The CDR3 bases are TGCAGTGCTACAGCGGGGGAGCAGTACTTC.

The rearrangement links TRBV27 to TRBJ1-5; 7 nucleotides align to TRBD1. V was pared by 3 bases and J by 0 bases, with 2 bases of the junction left unmatched. Germline V gene sequence: CDR1 MNHEY, CDR2 SMNVEV (reference sequence). The CDR3 covers 15 residues. The CDR3 region has the DNA TGTGCCAGCAGTTTTCGACAGGGTAGCAATCAGCCCCAGCATTTT. Residues: CASSFRQGSNQPQHF.

The V call is TRBV29-1, the J call TRBJ1-1; TRBD1 is a possible D gene (6 bases). There are 15 residues in the CDR3. V shed 6 bases and J shed 3 bases, with 20 bases lying between them. CDR1 and CDR2 from the germline V gene are SQVTM and ANQGSEA. CDR3 in amino acids: CSVAGEGDVDTEAFF. CDR3 bases: TGCAGCGTCGCTGGGGAGGGGGACGTGGACACTGAAGCTTTCTTT.

The V call is TRBV4-1, the J call TRBJ1-2, with 9 positions matching TRBD1. Germline assignment: CDR1 MGHRA and CDR2 YSYEKL. The CDR3 runs 17 residues. Trimming removed 4 bases from V and 4 bases from J; junction bases left unmatched: 13. The CDR3 protein is CASSPLRTGTGFYGYTF. The CDR3 coding sequence is TGCGCCAGCAGCCCTCTCCGCACCGGGACAGGGTTCTATGGCTACACCTTC.

The chain combines TRBV20-1 with TRBJ1-1; D is uncertain. The CDR3 consists of 11 residues. Germline lookup yields CDR1 DFQATT and CDR2 SNEGSKA (reference sequence). V lost 1 base and J 8 bases, leaving 8 bases between the germline ends. This CDR3 is CSARGLAEAFF. CDR3 sequence (DNA): TGCAGTGCTAGAGGCCTCGCGGAAGCTTTCTTT.

A remark on this clone: A junction boundary mismatches the germline segment, possibly from a read error. The chain carries TRBV28 and TRBJ2-7, with D perhaps TRBD1 (6 bases). Germline V CDR1 and CDR2: MDHEN, SYDVKM. The CDR3 length is 13 residues. This chain's CDR3 is CASSLSDRDIEAF. The CDR3 DNA is TGTGCCAGCAGTTTATCAGACCGGGACATCGAGGCCTTC.

Here the CDR3 DNA reads TGTGCCAGCAGTTCCCCGGGACAGGGAAGCCAAGAAGCTTTCTTT. The encoded protein is CASSSPGQGSQEAFF. The chain employs TRBV28 and TRBJ1-1; 9 bases map to TRBD1. This CDR3 region has 15 residues. Germline-derived CDR1 and CDR2 are MDHEN and SYDVKM. Trimming removed 4 bases from V and 8 bases from J; junction bases left unmatched: 11. Supplemented by reference TRBV28 and TRBJ1-1, the full variable domain reads DVKVTQSSRYLVKRTGEKVFLECVQDMDHENMFWYRQDPGLGLRLIYFSYDVKMKEKGDIPEGYSVSREKKERFSLILESASTNQTSMYLCASSSPGQGSQEAFFGQGTRLTVV.

The rearrangement links TRBV7-7 to TRBJ2-5; 9 bases fit TRBD2. The CDR3 runs 14 residues. The V and J ends lost 1 base and 4 bases, in that order; junction bases with no gene match: 1. The germline V gene encodes CDR1 SSHAT and CDR2 FNYEAQ (reference sequence). DNA for the CDR3: TGTGCCAGCAGCTTAGGTAGCGGGGGAGAGACCCAGTACTTC. It codes for CASSLGSGGETQYF. Variable domain in full (rest from reference TRBV7-7 and TRBJ2-5): GAGVSQSPRYKVTKRGQDVTLRCDPISSHATLYWYQQALGQGPEFLTYFNYEAQPDKSGLPSDRFSAERPEGSISTLTIQRTEQRDSAMYRCASSLGSGGETQYFGPGTRLLVL.

There are a few counts of this clone. The chain couples TRBV11-3 to TRBJ2-1, with 9 bases fitting TRBD1. The junction had 5 bases not matched to a gene; V was cut back by 3 bases and J by 5 bases. CDR1 and CDR2 (germline): SGHNT, YENEEA. The CDR3 contains 15 residues. The CDR3 loop is CASSLGQGSNNEQFF. CDR3 bases: TGTGCCAGCAGCTTGGGACAGGGTTCGAACAATGAGCAGTTCTTC.

This chain links TRBV19 with TRBJ1-5; D is undetermined. V dropped 3 bases and J dropped 0 bases, with 6 bases sitting between them. The germline V gene encodes CDR1 LNHDA and CDR2 SQIVND (reference sequence). This CDR3 spans 14 amino acids. The CDR3 loop reads CASSIWSSNQPQHF. The CDR3 bases are TGTGCCAGTAGTATCTGGAGTAGCAATCAGCCCCAGCATTTT.

As for this clone: This specimen includes other DNA sequences encoding the same CDR3. The rearrangement uses TRBV4-1 and TRBJ1-6, with D unclear. Trimming stripped 1 base from V and 10 bases from J, with 14 bases between. The germline gives CDR1 MGHRA, CDR2 YSYEKL. This CDR3 has 15 amino acids. The DNA for the CDR3 is TGCGCCAGCAGCCAAGTGGACCGAGAGGGATCACCCCTCCACTTT. Its translation is CASSQVDREGSPLHF.

The chain employs TRBV11-2 and TRBJ2-1; 8 nucleotides match TRBD1. The CDR3 runs to 15 residues. Germline-derived CDR1 and CDR2 are SGHAT and FQNNGV. V lost 1 base to trimming and J lost 3 bases; unmatched junction nucleotides: 2. CDR3 coding DNA: TGTGCCAGCAGCTTAGGGGGACAGGTCTACAATGAGCAGTTCTTC. Its translation is CASSLGGQVYNEQFF.